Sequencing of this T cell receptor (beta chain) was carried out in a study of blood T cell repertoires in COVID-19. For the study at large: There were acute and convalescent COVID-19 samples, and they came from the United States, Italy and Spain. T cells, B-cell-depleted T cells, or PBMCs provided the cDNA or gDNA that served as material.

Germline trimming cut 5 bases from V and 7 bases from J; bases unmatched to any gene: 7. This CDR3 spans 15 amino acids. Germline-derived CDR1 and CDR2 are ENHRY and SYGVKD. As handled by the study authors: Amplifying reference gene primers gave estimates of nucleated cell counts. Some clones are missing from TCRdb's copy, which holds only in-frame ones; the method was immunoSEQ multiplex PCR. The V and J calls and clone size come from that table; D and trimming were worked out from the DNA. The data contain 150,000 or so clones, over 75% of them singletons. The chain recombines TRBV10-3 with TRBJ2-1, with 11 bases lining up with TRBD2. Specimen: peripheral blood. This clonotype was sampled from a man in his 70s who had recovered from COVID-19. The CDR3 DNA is TGTGCCATCAGTCCCGATAGCGGGAGGGAAAATGAGCAGTTCTTC. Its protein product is CAISPDSGRENEQFF.